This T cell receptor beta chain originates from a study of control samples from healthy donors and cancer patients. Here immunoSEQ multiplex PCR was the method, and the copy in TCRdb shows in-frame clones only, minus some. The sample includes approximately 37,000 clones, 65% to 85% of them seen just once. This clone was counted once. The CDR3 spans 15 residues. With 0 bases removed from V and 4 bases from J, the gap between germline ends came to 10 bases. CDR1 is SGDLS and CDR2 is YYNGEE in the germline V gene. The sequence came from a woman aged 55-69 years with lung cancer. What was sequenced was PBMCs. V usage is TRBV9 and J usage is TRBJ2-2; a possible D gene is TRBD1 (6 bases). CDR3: CASSVEGVLTGELFF. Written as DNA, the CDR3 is TGTGCCAGCAGCGTAGAGGGGGTCCTCACCGGGGAGCTGTTTTTT.